The next 9 T cell receptor beta chains were all read from a single sample in a study of blood T cell repertoires in COVID-19. TCRdb's table, derived via immunoSEQ multiplex PCR, lists solely in-frame clones and lacks some. Of 25,000 to 35,000 clones detected, approximately 80% appear once; the ten largest clones hold roughly 15%. The sequenced sample was peripheral blood. These receptors originate from a man between 65 and 85 years old with active COVID-19.

The chain couples TRBV4-1 to TRBJ2-2, with 9 bases aligning to TRBD1. Germline V CDR1 and CDR2: MGHRA, YSYEKL. V trimming: 3 bases; J trimming: 6 bases; junction bases outside the gene matches: 11. CDR3 size: 17 residues. CDR3 in amino acids: CASSHGSGQGFAGELFF. As DNA, the CDR3 is TGCGCCAGCAGCCACGGGTCGGGACAGGGTTTCGCCGGGGAGCTGTTTTTT.

This clone was observed a few times. V usage is TRBV12-5 and J usage is TRBJ2-7; TRBD1 matches at 9 bases. Per the germline V gene, CDR1 is LGHNT and CDR2 is FRNRAP. The CDR3 is 13 residues long. The junction had 3 bases not matched to a gene; V was cut back by 6 bases and J by 3 bases. In DNA form, the CDR3 reads TGTGCTAGTGGCCTGACAGGGGGCTACGAGCAGTACTTC. It yields the protein CASGLTGGYEQYF.

The V gene is TRBV5-1, the J gene TRBJ1-3; D is ambiguous. The CDR3 has 15 amino acids. Trimming removed 3 bases from V and 2 bases from J, with 12 bases in between. CDR1 is SGHRS, CDR2 YFSETQ, per germline. Here the CDR3 reads CASSSAGSPGNTIYF. The CDR3, as DNA: TGCGCCAGCAGCTCGGCGGGGTCGCCTGGAAACACCATATATTTT. The full variable domain, completed using reference TRBV5-1 and TRBJ1-3, is KAGVTQTPRYLIKTRGQQVTLSCSPISGHRSVSWYQQTPGQGLQFLFEYFSETQRNKGNFPGRFSGRQFSNSRSEMNVSTLELGDSALYLCASSSAGSPGNTIYFGEGSWLTVV.

This clone was recorded once. The CDR3 loop is CASSVQGNTEAFF. CDR3 bases: TGTGCCAGCTCTGTTCAGGGGAACACTGAAGCTTTCTTT. This sequence joins TRBV18 and TRBJ1-1; TRBD1 is a possible D gene (5 bases). The CDR3 runs to 13 residues. Germline lookup yields CDR1 KGHSH and CDR2 LQKENI. V lost 6 bases and J 1 base, leaving 9 bases between the germline ends. The variable domain in full, with the rest retrieved from reference TRBV18 and TRBJ1-1, is NAGVMQNPRHLVRRRGQEARLRCSPMKGHSHVYWYRQLPEEGLKFMVYLQKENIIDESGMPKERFSAEFPKEGPSILRIQQVVRGDSAAYFCASSVQGNTEAFFGQGTRLTVV.

The genes are TRBV6-5 and TRBJ2-7; 7 bases match TRBD1. This CDR3 is built from 14 residues. V lost 5 bases, J lost 4 bases, and 8 bases stayed unmatched. From germline, CDR1 is MNHEY and CDR2 SVGAGI. CDR3 in DNA: TGTGCCAGCAGTCACAGGGGTGGGCTTTACGAGCAGTACTTC. Its translation is CASSHRGGLYEQYF.

The chain joins TRBV9 to TRBJ2-1, with D perhaps matching TRBD1 (5 bases). CDR3 size: 13 residues. From germline, CDR1 is SGDLS and CDR2 YYNGEE. V shed 0 bases and J shed 10 bases, with 11 bases lying between them. CDR3 sequence reads: CASSVGPGHEQFF. The CDR3 nucleotides are TGTGCCAGCAGCGTAGGGCCAGGGCACGAGCAGTTCTTC. The full variable domain, in which reference TRBV9 and TRBJ2-1 provide the parts outside the CDR3, is DSGVTQTPKHLITATGQRVTLRCSPRSGDLSVYWYQQSLDQGLQFLIQYYNGEERAKGNILERFSAQQFPDLHSELNLSSLELGDSALYFCASSVGPGHEQFFGPGTRLTVL.

This sequence joins TRBV6-1 and TRBJ2-2; weak D call: TRBD1 (5 bases). Deletions cut 4 bases from V and 8 bases from J, with 23 bases between. CDR1 MNHNS and CDR2 SASEGT come from the germline V gene. CDR3 length: 17 amino acids. The CDR3 DNA reads as TGTGCCAGCAGTGGAACCCGTGGGGTCAGGGCAGGGGGGGAGCTGTTTTTT. Its protein product is CASSGTRGVRAGGELFF.

J is TRBJ1-6 and V is TRBV11-1, with D possibly matching TRBD1 (6 bases). The V gene lost 2 bases and the J gene lost 8 bases, with 13 bases spanning the gap. The CDR3 loop spans 15 amino acids. Germline V gene lookup returns CDR1 SGHAT and CDR2 FQDESV (reference sequence). In nucleotides, the CDR3 is TGTGCCAGCAGCTTATATTTGCAGGGGCATTCACCCCTCCACTTT. Amino acid sequence: CASSLYLQGHSPLHF.

The chain links TRBV5-5 to TRBJ2-7; 7 bases are a match to TRBD1. The CDR3 length is 13 residues. The ends lost 1 base at V and 6 bases at J; junction bases unmatched: 4. From germline, CDR1 is SGHKS and CDR2 YYEKEE (reference sequence). The CDR3 reads CASSLTGAGEQYF. For the CDR3, the DNA is TGTGCCAGCAGCTTGACAGGGGCCGGCGAGCAGTACTTC.